This T cell receptor beta chain was sequenced for a study of cytomegalovirus exposure and HLA in healthy donors. As concerns this clone: Its antigen is unidentified.

The study's findings and limits: Cytomegalovirus association was listed for about 160 TCR beta chains.

Data came from immunoSEQ multiplex PCR; TCRdb stores just in-frame clones and leaves some out. The sample holds 180,000 or so clones; roughly 89% are singletons and the top ten take 1.4%. Input material: PBMCs. This receptor was obtained from a woman aged 25 to 39 in good health and CMV-seronegative.

The CDR3 loop reads CASKADRGFTEAFF. As DNA, the CDR3 is TGTGCCAGCAAGGCAGACAGGGGCTTCACTGAAGCTTTCTTT. The J gene is TRBJ1-1, the V gene TRBV6-1; TRBD1 agrees at 8 bases. The junction had 8 bases not matched to a gene; V was cut back by 7 bases and J by 4 bases. The CDR3 spans 14 residues. CDR1 and CDR2 (germline): MNHNS, SASEGT.